These 23 T cell receptor beta chains were all obtained from the same sample, sequenced in a study of blood T cell repertoires in COVID-19. Method: immunoSEQ multiplex PCR; TCRdb's copy keeps in-frame clones and lacks some. The sample shows roughly 390,000 clones, approximately 81% of them seen only once. The sequenced material came from peripheral blood. The receptors here all came from a woman between 18 and 29 years old with acute or convalescent COVID-19.

The chain is built from TRBV28 and TRBJ1-3; a possible D gene is TRBD1 (6 bases). V shed 1 base and J shed 4 bases, with 14 bases lying between them. The CDR3 consists of 16 residues. CDR1 is MDHEN, CDR2 SYDVKM, per germline. CDR3 residues: CASSLSSQGVGNTIYF. DNA of the CDR3: TGTGCCAGCAGTTTATCCTCACAGGGAGTCGGAAACACCATATATTTT. Supplemented by reference TRBV28 and TRBJ1-3, the full variable domain reads DVKVTQSSRYLVKRTGEKVFLECVQDMDHENMFWYRQDPGLGLRLIYFSYDVKMKEKGDIPEGYSVSREKKERFSLILESASTNQTSMYLCASSLSSQGVGNTIYFGEGSWLTVV.

The genes are TRBV7-9 and TRBJ2-5, with D possibly matching TRBD2 (6 bases). This CDR3 is built from 15 residues. V dropped 4 bases and J dropped 5 bases, with 17 bases sitting between them. Germline V CDR1 and CDR2: SEHNR, FQNEAQ (reference sequence). The CDR3 loop reads CASSSRPGGWETQYF. CDR3 DNA: TGTGCCAGCAGCTCGAGGCCCGGAGGGTGGGAGACCCAGTACTTC.

This chain joins TRBV5-1 and TRBJ1-5, with a possible D match to TRBD1 (6 bases). This CDR3 spans 15 amino acids. The germline V gene has CDR1 SGHRS and CDR2 YFSETQ. Trimming removed 0 bases at V and 2 bases at J, with 9 bases between. The CDR3 nucleotides read TGCGCCAGCAGCTTGGGGACAGATGGCAATCAGCCCCAGCATTTT. Its translation: CASSLGTDGNQPQHF.

Only one count was recorded for this clone. The J gene is TRBJ2-7, the V gene TRBV6-4; TRBD1 might be the D (5 bases). Per germline, CDR1 MRHNA and CDR2 SNTAGT. The CDR3 contains 13 residues. V gave up 7 bases and J gave up 4 bases, with 14 bases separating them. In DNA form, the CDR3 reads TGTGCCAGCAACCCAGACAGTCAATACGAGCAGTACTTC. Amino acid sequence: CASNPDSQYEQYF.

The chain uses TRBV7-6 and TRBJ2-1, with TRBD2 matching 14 bases. Per the germline V gene, CDR1 is SGHVS and CDR2 is FNYEAQ. The length of the CDR3 is 17 residues. V was clipped by 4 bases and J by 8 bases; unmatched bases: 10. The CDR3: CASSSGTSGSGGDEQFF. The CDR3 DNA reads as TGTGCCAGCAGCTCAGGGACTAGCGGGAGTGGTGGCGATGAGCAGTTCTTC. Drawing the rest from reference TRBV7-6 and TRBJ2-1, the complete variable domain is GAGVSQSPRYKVTKRGQDVALRCDPISGHVSLYWYRQALGQGPEFLTYFNYEAQQDKSGLPNDRFSAERPEGSISTLTIQRTEQRDSAMYRCASSSGTSGSGGDEQFFGPGTRLTVL.

The chain uses TRBV10-2 and TRBJ2-5; 11 positions match TRBD2. V dropped 8 bases and J dropped 0; count of bases not matched to a gene: 2. This CDR3 region has 14 residues. From germline, CDR1 is WSHSY and CDR2 SAAADI. DNA for the CDR3: TGCGCCAGCGGACTAGCGGGTAACCAAGAGACCCAGTACTTC. Translating it yields CASGLAGNQETQYF.

The chain employs TRBV5-6 and TRBJ1-3, with D possibly TRBD1 on 6 matching bases. CDR3 length: 15 amino acids. Trimming removed 6 bases at V and 4 bases at J, with 17 bases between. The germline CDR1 and CDR2 sequences are SGHDT and YYEEEE. CDR3 sequence reads: CASTTAGRGGNTIYF. The CDR3 region has the DNA TGTGCCAGCACCACGGCGGGCAGGGGAGGAAACACCATATATTTT.

The chain carries TRBV15 and TRBJ2-7; TRBD1 matches 8 bases. The CDR3 extends over 14 amino acids. V lost 3 bases and J lost 2; bases outside the gene matches: 3. The germline gives CDR1 LNHNV, CDR2 YYDKDF (reference sequence). The DNA of the CDR3 is TGTGCCACCAGCAGGGGACAGGAGACCTACGAGCAGTACTTC. Translation gives CATSRGQETYEQYF.

The V and J genes are TRBV10-3 and TRBJ2-7; D not certain. The V gene lost 0 bases and the J gene lost 10 bases, with 7 bases spanning the gap. The germline V gene has CDR1 ENHRY and CDR2 SYGVKD. The CDR3 has 11 residues. CDR3 nucleotides: TGTGCCATCAGTGAGTCCGGGTTCCAGTACTTC. Its protein product is CAISESGFQYF.

The chain is built from TRBV9 and TRBJ2-2; a weak D match, TRBD2 (7 bases). This CDR3 has 16 residues. Germline V gene lookup returns CDR1 SGDLS and CDR2 YYNGEE. V was trimmed by 7 bases and J by 5 bases, leaving 21 bases between them. The CDR3 DNA reads as TGTGCCAGCTCACCTGAGGGGGAGGGAATTACCGGGGAGCTGTTTTTT. Amino acid sequence: CASSPEGEGITGELFF.

This chain joins TRBV15 and TRBJ1-2; the match to TRBD1 covers 8 bases. The CDR3 is 15 residues long. In germline, CDR1 is LNHNV, CDR2 YYDKDF (reference sequence). V lost 2 bases, J lost 0 bases, and 2 bases stayed unmatched. CDR3 sequence (DNA): TGTGCCACCAGCAGACAACAGGGGGCTAACTATGGCTACACCTTC. It translates to CATSRQQGANYGYTF. Filled out from reference TRBV15 and TRBJ1-2, the complete variable domain reads DAMVIQNPRYQVTQFGKPVTLSCSQTLNHNVMYWYQQKSSQAPKLLFHYYDKDFNNEADTPDNFQSRRPNTSFCFLDIRSPGLGDTAMYLCATSRQQGANYGYTFGSGTRLTVV.

DNA of the CDR3: TGTGCCAGCTCACCAATATTCCTACAGGGGCGCGGAGATGGCTACACCTTC. Its translation: CASSPIFLQGRGDGYTF. The chain uses TRBV18 and TRBJ1-2; 7 bases line up with TRBD1. With V trimmed by 2 bases and J by 6 bases, 15 bases remained unmatched. The CDR3 contains 17 residues. Germline lookup yields CDR1 KGHSH and CDR2 LQKENI.

This clone has a handful of counts. The genes are TRBV6-5 and TRBJ2-5, with TRBD1 matching over 9 bases. V was clipped by 6 bases and J by 6 bases; unmatched bases: 8. This CDR3 spans 14 amino acids. Per germline, CDR1 MNHEY and CDR2 SVGAGI. CDR3 residues: CASSTGGAGKTQYF. The CDR3 DNA follows: TGTGCCAGCAGCACAGGGGGCGCCGGGAAGACCCAGTACTTC.

V usage is TRBV7-3 and J usage is TRBJ2-3, with D possibly matching TRBD2 (6 bases). Germline V CDR1 and CDR2: SGHTA, FQGTGA. Trimming pared 5 bases from V and 3 bases from J, leaving 15 bases between. The length of the CDR3 is 15 residues. The CDR3 reads CASSPSPTSTDTQYF. CDR3 nucleotide sequence: TGTGCCAGCAGCCCATCCCCGACTAGTACAGATACGCAGTATTTT. Looking up the rest from reference TRBV7-3 and TRBJ2-3 gives the full variable domain: GAGVSQTPSNKVTEKGKYVELRCDPISGHTALYWYRQSLGQGPEFLIYFQGTGAADDSGLPNDRFFAVRPEGSVSTLKIQRTERGDSAVYLCASSPSPTSTDTQYFGPGTRLTVL.

This clone was seen only a few times. The chain combines TRBV19 with TRBJ1-3; the D is unclear. This CDR3 is built from 12 residues. Trimming shortened V by 6 bases and J by 4 bases, and 7 bases separated the two germline ends. CDR1 LNHDA and CDR2 SQIVND come from the germline V gene (reference sequence). CDR3 amino acids: CASSPRGNTIYF. In DNA form, the CDR3 reads TGTGCCAGTAGCCCACGGGGAAACACCATATATTTT.

V usage is TRBV7-9 and J usage is TRBJ2-5; TRBD2 might be the D (5 bases). The V end lost 3 bases, the J end lost 1 base, and 15 bases lay between the germline ends. This CDR3 is built from 16 residues. Germline CDR1 and CDR2: SEHNR and FQNEAQ (reference sequence). As DNA, the CDR3 is TGTGCCAGCAGCTTCCCAAGGGCGGGTTCCCAAGAGACCCAGTACTTC. Its protein product is CASSFPRAGSQETQYF.

V gene TRBV2 combines with J gene TRBJ1-2, with unresolved D. CDR3 length: 12 amino acids. The germline V gene encodes CDR1 SNHLY and CDR2 FYNNEI. V was pared by 7 bases and J by 4 bases, with 10 bases between. CDR3 residues: CASTLVLYGYTF. The CDR3 DNA follows: TGTGCCAGCACCCTAGTGCTCTATGGCTACACCTTC.

A single count supports this clone. This chain joins TRBV6-4 and TRBJ1-4; 7 positions agree with TRBD1. V trimming: 2 bases; J trimming: 5 bases; junction bases outside the gene matches: 8. This CDR3 spans 16 amino acids. In germline, CDR1 is MRHNA, CDR2 SNTAGT. The CDR3 DNA follows: TGTGCCAGCAGTGACCCTGACAGGGCCGGGAATGAAAAACTGTTTTTT. This encodes CASSDPDRAGNEKLFF.

This clone was detected a few times. The CDR3 nucleotides are TGTGCCAGCAGCTTGGTTCCGGGACAGGGATCCACTGAAGCTTTCTTT. Translated: CASSLVPGQGSTEAFF. This chain links TRBV5-5 with TRBJ1-1; 9 nucleotides match TRBD1. Trimming took 0 bases from V and 4 from J; bases not matched to a gene: 7. This CDR3 has 16 amino acids. Germline CDR1 reads SGHKS; CDR2 reads YYEKEE (reference sequence).

The genes are TRBV7-6 and TRBJ1-2, with 9 positions matching TRBD1. The V and J ends lost 1 base and 2 bases, in that order; junction bases with no gene match: 2. There are 15 residues in the CDR3. The V gene's germline CDR1 is SGHVS and CDR2 FNYEAQ. In DNA form, the CDR3 reads TGTGCCAGCAGCTTAGACGGACAGGGGAACTATGGCTACACCTTC. Protein product: CASSLDGQGNYGYTF.

V and J are TRBV9 and TRBJ2-3; 9 bases align to TRBD2. V was clipped by 4 bases and J by 0 bases; unmatched bases: 6. Germline-derived CDR1 and CDR2 are SGDLS and YYNGEE. This CDR3 contains 16 residues. DNA of the CDR3: TGTGCCAGCAGCCCCGGCAGCGGGGGGAGCACAGATACGCAGTATTTT. Translating gives CASSPGSGGSTDTQYF. The variable domain in full, with the rest retrieved from reference TRBV9 and TRBJ2-3, is DSGVTQTPKHLITATGQRVTLRCSPRSGDLSVYWYQQSLDQGLQFLIQYYNGEERAKGNILERFSAQQFPDLHSELNLSSLELGDSALYFCASSPGSGGSTDTQYFGPGTRLTVL.

The chain links TRBV6-2 or TRBV6-3 to TRBJ1-1; weak D call: TRBD1 (6 bases). Germline V gene data show CDR1 as MNHEY and CDR2 as SVGEGT. This CDR3 contains 16 residues. V lost 0 bases and J lost 3, with 14 bases in between. This CDR3 reads CASSYSAGASDTEAFF. Here the CDR3 DNA reads TGTGCCAGCAGTTACTCGGCGGGGGCATCGGACACTGAAGCTTTCTTT.

This sequence joins TRBV6-5 and TRBJ1-4; 9 nucleotides match TRBD1. CDR1 is MNHEY, CDR2 SVGAGI, per germline. Trimming took 5 bases from V and 7 from J; bases not matched to a gene: 8. CDR3 length: 15 amino acids. The CDR3 here is CASSPPTGGGEKLFF. DNA of the CDR3: TGTGCCAGCAGTCCCCCGACAGGGGGAGGTGAAAAACTGTTTTTT.